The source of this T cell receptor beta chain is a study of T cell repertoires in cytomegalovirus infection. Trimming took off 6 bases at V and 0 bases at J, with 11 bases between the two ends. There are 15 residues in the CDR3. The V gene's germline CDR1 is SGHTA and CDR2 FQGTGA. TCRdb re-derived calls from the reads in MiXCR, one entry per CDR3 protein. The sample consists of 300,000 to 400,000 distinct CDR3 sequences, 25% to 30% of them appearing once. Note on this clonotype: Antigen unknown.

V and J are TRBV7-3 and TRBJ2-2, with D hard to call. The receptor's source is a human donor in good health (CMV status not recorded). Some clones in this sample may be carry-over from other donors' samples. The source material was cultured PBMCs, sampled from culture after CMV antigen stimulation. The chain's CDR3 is CASRPPGANTGELFF. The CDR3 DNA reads TGTGCCAGCAGGCCGCCGGGTGCGAACACCGGGGAGCTGTTTTTT.